The present TCR beta chain was sequenced within a study of blood T cell repertoires in COVID-19. Background on the study: Some COVID-19 samples were acute and others convalescent; all came from the United States, Italy and Spain. PBMCs, B-cell-depleted T cells, or T cells provided the cDNA or gDNA that made up the material.

The V gene's germline CDR1 is SGHRS and CDR2 YFSETQ. This CDR3 has 14 residues. V was pared by 4 bases and J by 3 bases, with 11 bases between. Per the original data handling: Cell counts per sample came from amplifying reference gene primers. TCRdb's copy holds only in-frame clones and misses some; the assay was immunoSEQ multiplex PCR. Clone size and the V and J calls come from that table; the DNA yielded D and trimming. Seen here are roughly 200,000 clones, around 90% observed once, and the top ten hold more than 1.5%. This clone was observed a few times. The chain carries TRBV5-1 and TRBJ1-3; a possible D gene is TRBD1 (6 bases). The sample was peripheral blood. The receptor was isolated from a man between 70 and 80 years old with acute or convalescent COVID-19. The CDR3 region is CASSPGASGNTIYF. CDR3 bases: TGCGCCAGCAGCCCAGGGGCCAGTGGAAACACCATATATTTT.